This TCR beta chain was profiled in a study of blood T cell repertoires in COVID-19. Study as a whole: Samples came from the United States, Italy and Spain, spanning acute and convalescent COVID-19. Sample material is recorded as cDNA or gDNA derived from T cells, B-cell-depleted T cells, or PBMCs.

This clone was counted once. There are 17 residues in the CDR3. V was clipped by 4 bases and J by 2 bases, with 24 bases between them. Per the germline V gene, CDR1 is SQVTM and CDR2 is ANQGSEA. Original methodology: Reference gene primer amplification in the assay estimated nucleated cell counts. TCRdb keeps only in-frame clones here, not all; method: immunoSEQ multiplex PCR. V and J calls and clone size are copied from that table; D and trimming were computed from the DNA. The sample contains some 97,000 clones, roughly 80% of which appear only once. Sequenced: peripheral blood. The chain links TRBV29-1 to TRBJ2-7; perhaps TRBD1 as D (6 bases). The origin of this receptor is a man between 65 and 85 years old with active or convalescent COVID-19. The chain's CDR3 is CSVATAPQGFYPYEQYF. Here the CDR3 DNA reads TGCAGCGTTGCGACAGCCCCGCAGGGGTTTTATCCCTACGAGCAGTACTTC.